A single TCR beta chain is shown here with its context. It has no known antigen specificity. Base qualities are missing; no much larger clone stands one base away. The data stem from a study of blood T cell repertoires in COVID-19 (dated by TCRdb to the early 2020s). Regarding the research as a whole: Collaborator samples came from the United States, Italy and Spain and covered acute and convalescent phases of COVID-19. A de-identified subject ID, COVID-19 status, age in years and sex were almost always included in the sample metadata. The material from the prospective study consisted of cDNA or gDNA derived from T cells, B-cell-depleted T cells, or PBMCs. Subjects who had been exposed to COVID-19, were actively infected with it, or had recovered from it provided the deeply sampled blood TCRbeta repertoires that made up the dataset. Where available, HLA class I and class II types were obtained from metadata supplied by the sample provider rather than from assay-based typing. The repertoires were released in a freely available public database meant as a resource for research on the immune response to SARS-CoV-2. Samples were obtained from the ongoing ImmuneRACE study (first 160 participants) and from over 1,000 subjects provided by 6 global collaborators.

Including the terminal cysteine and phenylalanine, the CDR3 comprises 14 residues. Just the 42-base CDR3 DNA is kept, in frame starting at base 1. V is shortened by 5 bases, J by 2 bases, and the region joining them spans 12 bases. Taken from the germline V gene, the CDR1 and CDR2 loops are SGHVS and FQNEAQ. The immunoSEQ Assay, a bias-controlled multiplex PCR, was used to amplify TCRbeta CDR3 regions from genomic DNA. In the source study's methods: The number of nucleated cells in each sample was estimated by amplification of reference gene primers within the assay. To quantify the absolute abundance of each unique TCRbeta CDR3 rearrangement, sequence reads were collapsed and filtered. For each sample, productive Simpson clonality was calculated as the square root of Simpson's diversity index across productive rearrangements. In its TCRdb copy, this immuneACCESS table keeps in-frame sequences only and misses some clones. Where compared with another copy, unresolved V genes explain less than half of these, and the others have no known cause. The DNA gave D and trimming, while V, J and clone size come from that table. The sample yields about 250,000 clones; about 90% were counted once. The ten largest account for around 3.3% of the sample.

What the authors observed across the whole study: How much clinical and demographic metadata was included differed by source and by participant, and the metadata was provided uncurated.

Collaborating institutions collected whole blood in K2EDTA tubes following their own protocols. Collaborator samples were shipped for TCRbeta analysis as frozen whole blood, isolated PBMCs, or DNA extracted from either sample type. Sequenced material: peripheral blood. The receptor was isolated from a man aged 18-30 years with active or convalescent COVID-19. The chain was built from TRBV7-8 and TRBJ1-1; the best D guess is TRBD1, with 6 bases matching. The encoded CDR3 is CASSRTGFNTEAFF. The DNA sequence is TGTGCCAGCAGCCGCACAGGGTTCAACACTGAAGCTTTCTTT. With the rest looked up from the reference TRBV7-8 and TRBJ1-1 genes rather than sequenced, the full variable domain is GAGVSQSPRYKVAKRGQDVALRCDPISGHVSLFWYQQALGQGPEFLTYFQNEAQLDKSGLPSDRFFAERPEGSVSTLKIQRTQQEDSAVYLCASSRTGFNTEAFFGQGTRLTVV.